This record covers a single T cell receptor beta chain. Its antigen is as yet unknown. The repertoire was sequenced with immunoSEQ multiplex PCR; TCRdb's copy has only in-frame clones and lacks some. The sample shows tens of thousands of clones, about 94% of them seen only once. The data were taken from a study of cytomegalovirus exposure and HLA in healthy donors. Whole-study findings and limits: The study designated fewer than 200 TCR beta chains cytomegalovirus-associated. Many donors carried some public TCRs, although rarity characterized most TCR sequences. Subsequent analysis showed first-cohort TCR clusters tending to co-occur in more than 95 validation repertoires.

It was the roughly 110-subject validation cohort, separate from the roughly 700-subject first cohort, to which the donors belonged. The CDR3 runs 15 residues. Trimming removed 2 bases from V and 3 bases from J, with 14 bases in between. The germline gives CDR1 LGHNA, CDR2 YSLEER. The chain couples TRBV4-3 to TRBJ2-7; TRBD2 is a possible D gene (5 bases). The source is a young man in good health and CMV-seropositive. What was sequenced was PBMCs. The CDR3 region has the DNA TGCGCCAGCAGCCAACAGGACTCGCCGGGCTACGAGCAGTACTTC. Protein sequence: CASSQQDSPGYEQYF.